The 27 T cell receptor beta chains reported below all come from one sample, sequenced in a study of T-cell memory formation after mild COVID-19. TCRdb processed the 5' RACE reads anew with MiXCR; each CDR3 protein has one entry. The sample holds more than 200,000 distinct CDR3 sequences, roughly 17% seen once. The sequencing input was PBMCs or a T cell subset sorted from them (not recorded which). These receptors originate from a man between 18 and 29 years old who had mild COVID-19 (a few samples of this study predate the infection). Cell type and time point are not known.

V is TRBV4-3 and J is TRBJ1-6, with D uncertain. The V gene lost 0 bases and the J gene lost 9 bases, with 15 bases spanning the gap. Per the germline V gene, CDR1 is LGHNA and CDR2 is YSLEER. CDR3 length: 16 amino acids. The CDR3: CASSQDSAPGGSPLHF. The CDR3 DNA is TGCGCCAGCAGCCAAGATTCGGCTCCGGGAGGTTCACCCCTCCACTTT.

The V gene is TRBV7-9, the J gene TRBJ2-3; D might be TRBD1 or TRBD2, each matching 6 bases. Looked up from germline, CDR1 is SEHNR and CDR2 is FQNEAQ (reference sequence). This CDR3 comprises 15 residues. V was clipped by 5 bases and J by 8 bases, with 20 bases between them. Here the CDR3 DNA reads TGTGCCAGCAGCGATCGAGGGGGGCAGGAGGGTACGCAGTATTTT. This gives the protein CASSDRGGQEGTQYF.

This rearrangement joins TRBV12-3 or TRBV12-4 to TRBJ1-1; TRBD1 is a possible D gene (6 bases). CDR3 length: 13 amino acids. V lost 3 bases, J lost 5 bases, and 10 bases lay in between. The CDR3 sequence: CASSFGTYTEAFF. For the CDR3, the DNA is TGTGCCAGCAGTTTCGGGACATATACTGAAGCTTTCTTT.

This clonotype was detected only a few times. The chain combines TRBV5-1 with TRBJ2-7; possible D gene TRBD2, 5 bases. The CDR3 covers 14 residues. Trimming shortened V by 5 bases and J by 0 bases, and 12 bases separated the two germline ends. Germline V gene data show CDR1 as SGHRS and CDR2 as YFSETQ. The CDR3 sequence is CASRLGLASYEQYV. CDR3 DNA: TGCGCCAGCAGGCTCGGGCTAGCCTCCTACGAGCAGTACGTC.

This clonotype was counted only a few times. CDR3 loop: CASSGTGLEAFF. The CDR3 nucleotides read TGTGCCAGCAGTGGAACGGGACTTGAAGCTTTCTTT. This chain connects TRBV6-2 or TRBV6-3 to TRBJ1-1; maybe TRBD1 (5 bases). V lost 5 bases, J lost 7 bases, and 11 bases lay in between. This CDR3 comprises 12 residues. Germline assignment: CDR1 MNHEY and CDR2 SVGEGT.

This clonotype was found a few times. V gene TRBV5-6 combines with J gene TRBJ1-5; TRBD1 might be the D (6 bases). The CDR3 runs 16 residues. Trimming removed 0 bases at V and 2 bases at J, with 12 bases between. The germline gives CDR1 SGHDT, CDR2 YYEEEE. The CDR3 here is CASSLGTGMGNQPQHF. CDR3 sequence (DNA): TGTGCCAGCAGCTTGGGTACAGGGATGGGCAATCAGCCCCAGCATTTT.

The gene calls are TRBV20-1 and TRBJ2-3; 8 bases line up with TRBD2. From germline, CDR1 is DFQATT and CDR2 SNEGSKA (reference sequence). The CDR3 is 15 residues long. The trim removed 0 bases at V and 3 bases at J, leaving 5 bases unmatched. The CDR3 loop reads CSARDVQRGTDTQYF. The CDR3 coding sequence is TGCAGTGCTAGAGATGTACAGCGGGGGACAGATACGCAGTATTTT.

This rearrangement joins TRBV7-9 to TRBJ1-1; D not resolved. V shed 5 bases and J shed 0 bases, with 10 bases lying between them. Germline V gene data show CDR1 as SEHNR and CDR2 as FQNEAQ (reference sequence). The CDR3 loop spans 14 amino acids. The CDR3 region has the DNA TGTGCCAGCAGCCCCTTTTCTATGAACACTGAAGCTTTCTTT. This translates into CASSPFSMNTEAFF.

The chain has TRBV20-1 and TRBJ2-3; tentative D call: TRBD2 (7 bases). Germline lookup yields CDR1 DFQATT and CDR2 SNEGSKA (reference sequence). The CDR3 is 14 residues long. Trimming took off 1 base at V and 5 bases at J, with 13 bases between the two ends. CDR3 nucleotide sequence: TGCAGTGCTAGAGCAGGGGCGGGGGTAGATACGCAGTATTTT. Translating gives CSARAGAGVDTQYF.

This clonotype was counted a few times. The V and J genes are TRBV7-2 and TRBJ2-2, with no clear D. The V end was cut by 1 base, the J end by 3 bases, with 6 bases between. The CDR3 runs to 14 residues. Germline CDR1 SGHTA, CDR2 FQGNSA. Here the CDR3 DNA reads TGTGCCAGCAGCTTAGGTTGGGACACCGGGGAGCTGTTTTTT. It encodes CASSLGWDTGELFF.

This clonotype was recorded at least ten times. V usage is TRBV30 and J usage is TRBJ1-1; no clear D gene. The V gene's germline CDR1 is GTSNPN and CDR2 SVGIG (reference sequence). The CDR3 covers 13 residues. V was trimmed by 4 bases and J by 1 base, leaving 10 bases between them. The CDR3 protein is CAWIKEGNTEAFF. CDR3 sequence (DNA): TGTGCCTGGATAAAGGAGGGGAACACTGAAGCTTTCTTT.

This clonotype was recorded a few times. The V and J genes are TRBV3-1 and TRBJ2-2; D is unclear. Germline V CDR1 and CDR2: LGHDT, YNNKEL (reference sequence). The CDR3 has 15 residues. V was trimmed by 3 bases and J by 4 bases, leaving 12 bases between them. The CDR3, as DNA: TGTGCCAGCAGCCACAACTACGCGACCACCGGGGAGCTGTTTTTT. Translated, it gives CASSHNYATTGELFF. The full variable domain, its missing parts supplied by reference TRBV3-1 and TRBJ2-2, is DTAVSQTPKYLVTQMGNDKSIKCEQNLGHDTMYWYKQDSKKFLKIMFSYNNKELIINETVPNRFSPKSPDKAHLNLHINSLELGDSAVYFCASSHNYATTGELFFGEGSRLTVL.

Only a few counts were recorded for this clonotype. The chain carries TRBV7-6 and TRBJ2-7; 8 bases line up with TRBD1. The CDR3 is 15 amino acids. Trimming at V came to 5 bases and at J to 4 bases, leaving 10 bases not matched to a gene. Germline lookup yields CDR1 SGHVS and CDR2 FNYEAQ. The CDR3 spells CASSTGQGGLYEQYF. CDR3 bases: TGTGCCAGCAGCACCGGACAGGGAGGTTTGTACGAGCAGTACTTC.

This clonotype came up many times. The gene calls are TRBV24-1 and TRBJ2-3; TRBD2 agrees at 7 bases. The germline V gene has CDR1 KGHDR and CDR2 SFDVKD. The V segment lost 3 bases and the J segment 4 bases; nucleotides outside the gene matches: 9. The CDR3 is 16 amino acids. In DNA, the CDR3 is TGTGCCACCAGTGATCCTGGCCGGGGGGATGCAGATACGCAGTATTTT. Translation: CATSDPGRGDADTQYF.

This sequence joins TRBV5-1 and TRBJ2-3, with D uncertain. Germline V lookup: CDR1 SGHRS, CDR2 YFSETQ. Deletions cut 3 bases from V and 7 bases from J, with 12 bases between. The CDR3 spans 13 residues. This CDR3 reads CASSYDTYYTQYF. The CDR3 DNA reads TGCGCCAGCAGCTACGACACGTATTATACGCAGTATTTT.

This clonotype was recorded a few times. The chain employs TRBV2 and TRBJ2-2, with D unresolved. Trimming shortened V by 2 bases and J by 4 bases, and 8 bases separated the two germline ends. Germline CDR1 and CDR2: SNHLY and FYNNEI. This CDR3 has 14 amino acids. CDR3 sequence reads: CASSEQGRTGELFF. CDR3 DNA sequence: TGTGCCAGCAGTGAACAAGGGCGCACCGGGGAGCTGTTTTTT.

This sequence joins TRBV5-1 and TRBJ2-1, with a weak D call TRBD2 (6 bases). Germline values: CDR1 SGHRS, CDR2 YFSETQ. The CDR3 is made up of 14 amino acids. Trimming cost V 0 bases and J 6 bases, with 10 bases left between them. The CDR3 bases are TGCGCCAGCAGCTTGGCGGGGGAGTCCAATGAGCAGTTCTTC. Translated, it gives CASSLAGESNEQFF.

Only a few counts were recorded for this clonotype. The rearrangement joins TRBV29-1 to TRBJ2-5; the D gene is possibly TRBD2 (6 bases). CDR1 SQVTM and CDR2 ANQGSEA come from the germline V gene. V was trimmed by 8 bases and J by 4 bases, leaving 17 bases between them. The CDR3 length is 13 residues. CDR3 sequence (DNA): TGCAGCTGGGCGTTCGGGGGAGGAGAGACCCAGTACTTC. Translating it yields CSWAFGGGETQYF.

This sequence joins TRBV20-1 and TRBJ2-7; D gene unclear. Germline V gene sequence: CDR1 DFQATT, CDR2 SNEGSKA (reference sequence). Between the trimmed V and J ends, which lost 6 bases and 1 base, there was a span of 10 bases. The CDR3 extends over 12 amino acids. The CDR3 protein is CSAGSRSYEQYF. The CDR3 DNA is TGCAGTGCGGGAAGTAGATCCTACGAGCAGTACTTC.

The genes are TRBV11-2 and TRBJ2-1; D may be TRBD1 (6 bases). V lost 6 bases, J lost 12 bases, and 12 bases lay in between. Germline V gene sequence: CDR1 SGHAT, CDR2 FQNNGV. This CDR3 contains 11 residues. The CDR3 DNA is TGTGCCAGCAGTTACAGGGACGTGCAGTTCTTC. Residues: CASSYRDVQFF.

This chain connects TRBV7-9 to TRBJ1-2; D possibly corresponds to TRBD1 (6 bases). The germline gives CDR1 SEHNR, CDR2 FQNEAQ (reference sequence). Deletions cut 5 bases from V and 6 bases from J, with 16 bases between. The CDR3 covers 14 residues. CDR3 DNA sequence: TGTGCCAGCAGCCTCACAGGGCTAAGGGATGGCTACACCTTC. Translation gives CASSLTGLRDGYTF.

The chain combines TRBV6-2 or TRBV6-3 with TRBJ1-4; D may be TRBD1 (6 bases). V lost 5 bases to trimming and J lost 8 bases, with 18 bases between them. Germline V gene data show CDR1 as MNHEY and CDR2 as SVGEGT. CDR3 length equals 15 residues. The CDR3 sequence is CASSKTGTTAEKLFF. The CDR3, as DNA: TGTGCCAGCAGTAAGACCGGGACAACTGCCGAAAAACTGTTTTTT.

Many counts were recorded for this clonotype. V is TRBV2 and J is TRBJ2-3; no clear D. V shed 7 bases and J shed 4 bases, with 12 bases lying between them. Germline CDR1 and CDR2: SNHLY and FYNNEI. The CDR3 contains 13 residues. DNA of the CDR3: TGTGCCAGCACTCGCTCGGTCGCAGATACGCAGTATTTT. Its protein product is CASTRSVADTQYF.

The CDR3 spells CASSQVLSNTEAFF. CDR3 DNA sequence: TGTGCCAGCAGCCAGGTGTTATCGAACACTGAAGCTTTCTTT. The chain carries TRBV3-1 and TRBJ1-1; D is unresolved. The CDR3 totals 14 residues. Germline V gene data show CDR1 as LGHDT and CDR2 as YNNKEL (reference sequence). Trimming removed 3 bases from V and 1 base from J, with 9 bases in between.

This clonotype was counted between two and nine times. This rearrangement joins TRBV7-9 to TRBJ2-5; 13 nucleotides match TRBD2. V trimming: 7 bases; J trimming: 5 bases; junction bases outside the gene matches: 10. In germline, CDR1 is SEHNR, CDR2 FQNEAQ (reference sequence). There are 16 residues in the CDR3. This CDR3 reads CASTQPLAGGPETQYF. CDR3 DNA: TGTGCCAGCACCCAGCCACTAGCGGGGGGGCCGGAGACCCAGTACTTC.

This clonotype has just a few counts. This chain connects TRBV29-1 to TRBJ2-3, with a possible D match to TRBD2 (6 bases). Germline values: CDR1 SQVTM, CDR2 ANQGSEA. Trimming stripped 3 bases from V and 0 bases from J, with 10 bases between. The CDR3 extends over 14 amino acids. The CDR3 sequence: CSVDRGTSTDTQYF. DNA for the CDR3: TGCAGCGTTGATCGTGGGACTAGCACAGATACGCAGTATTTT.

The chain links TRBV4-3 to TRBJ1-5; 10 bases are a match to TRBD1. The V gene's germline CDR1 is LGHNA and CDR2 YSLEER. J lost 9 bases, V lost 0 bases, and 14 bases had no gene match. The CDR3 has 18 amino acids. The CDR3 loop is CASSQDQGQGFGVRPQHF. Here the CDR3 DNA reads TGCGCCAGCAGCCAAGATCAGGGACAGGGGTTTGGAGTCAGGCCCCAGCATTTT.